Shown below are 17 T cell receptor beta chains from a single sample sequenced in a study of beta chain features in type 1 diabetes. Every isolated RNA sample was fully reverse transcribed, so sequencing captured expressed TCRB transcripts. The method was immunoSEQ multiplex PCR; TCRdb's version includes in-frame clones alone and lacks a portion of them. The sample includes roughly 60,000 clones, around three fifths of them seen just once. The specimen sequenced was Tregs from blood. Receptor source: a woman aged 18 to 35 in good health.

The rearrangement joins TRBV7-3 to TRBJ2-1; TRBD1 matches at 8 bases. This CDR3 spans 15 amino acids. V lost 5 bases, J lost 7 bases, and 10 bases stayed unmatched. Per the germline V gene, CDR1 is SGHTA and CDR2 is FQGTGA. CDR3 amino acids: CASSPRGQGANEQFF. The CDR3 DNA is TGTGCCAGCAGCCCCAGGGGGCAGGGGGCAAATGAGCAGTTCTTC.

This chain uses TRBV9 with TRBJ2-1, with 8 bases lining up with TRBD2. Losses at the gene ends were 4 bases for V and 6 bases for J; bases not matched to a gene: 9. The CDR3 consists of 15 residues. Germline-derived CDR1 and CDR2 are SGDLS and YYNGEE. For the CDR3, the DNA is TGTGCCAGCAGCTCTCGCCGGGGACTAGTCAATGAGCAGTTCTTC. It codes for CASSSRRGLVNEQFF. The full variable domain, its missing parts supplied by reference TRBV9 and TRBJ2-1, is DSGVTQTPKHLITATGQRVTLRCSPRSGDLSVYWYQQSLDQGLQFLIQYYNGEERAKGNILERFSAQQFPDLHSELNLSSLELGDSALYFCASSSRRGLVNEQFFGPGTRLTVL.

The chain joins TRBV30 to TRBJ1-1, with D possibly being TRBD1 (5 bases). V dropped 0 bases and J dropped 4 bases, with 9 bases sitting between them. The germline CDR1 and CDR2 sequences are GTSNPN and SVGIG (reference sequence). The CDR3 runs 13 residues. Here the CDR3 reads CAWSVLGGTEAFF. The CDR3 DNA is TGTGCCTGGAGTGTACTGGGGGGCACTGAAGCTTTCTTT.

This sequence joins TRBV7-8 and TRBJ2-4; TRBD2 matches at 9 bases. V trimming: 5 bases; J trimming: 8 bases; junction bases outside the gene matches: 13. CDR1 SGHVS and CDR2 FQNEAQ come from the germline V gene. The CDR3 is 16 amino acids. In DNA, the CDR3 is TGTGCCAGCAGCCCCCTCGGGGGTAGCGGGAGTGACATTCAGTACTTC. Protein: CASSPLGGSGSDIQYF.

For the CDR3, the DNA is TGTGCCAGCAGCCGCCTAGGTATGGGAATTGGAGGCTCCTACGAGCAGTACTTC. Protein sequence: CASSRLGMGIGGSYEQYF. The chain employs TRBV7-2 and TRBJ2-7; TRBD2 is a possible D gene (5 bases). V lost 5 bases and J 0 bases, leaving 23 bases between the germline ends. The CDR3 runs to 18 residues. The germline V gene encodes CDR1 SGHTA and CDR2 FQGNSA.

The CDR3 protein is CASSQGQGGSTEAFF. CDR3 nucleotides: TGTGCCAGCAGCCAAGGGCAGGGGGGTAGCACTGAAGCTTTCTTT. The chain is built from TRBV4-2 and TRBJ1-1; TRBD1 agrees at 7 bases. CDR1 and CDR2 from the germline V gene are LGHNA and YNFKEQ. The CDR3 has 15 residues. The ends lost 1 base at V and 4 bases at J; junction bases unmatched: 6.

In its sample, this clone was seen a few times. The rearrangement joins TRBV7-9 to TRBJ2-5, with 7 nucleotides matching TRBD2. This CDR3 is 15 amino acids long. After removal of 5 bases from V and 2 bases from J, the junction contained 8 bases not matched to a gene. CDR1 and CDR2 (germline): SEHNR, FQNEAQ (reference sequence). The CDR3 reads CASSPSGILQETQYF. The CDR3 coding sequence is TGTGCCAGCAGCCCCAGCGGGATACTTCAAGAGACCCAGTACTTC.

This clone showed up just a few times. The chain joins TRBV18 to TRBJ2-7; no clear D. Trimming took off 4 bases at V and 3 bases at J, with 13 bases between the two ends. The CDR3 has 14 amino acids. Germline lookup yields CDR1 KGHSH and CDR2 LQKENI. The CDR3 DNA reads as TGTGCCAGCTCACTGTGGGCGACCCGCTACGAGCAGTACTTC. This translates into CASSLWATRYEQYF.

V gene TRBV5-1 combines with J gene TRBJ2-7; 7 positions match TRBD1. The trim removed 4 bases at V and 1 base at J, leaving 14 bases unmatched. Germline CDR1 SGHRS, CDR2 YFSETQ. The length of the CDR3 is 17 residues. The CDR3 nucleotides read TGCGCCAGCAGCATAGGGCCGAGACAGGGAAGGTCCTACGAGCAGTACTTC. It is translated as CASSIGPRQGRSYEQYF.

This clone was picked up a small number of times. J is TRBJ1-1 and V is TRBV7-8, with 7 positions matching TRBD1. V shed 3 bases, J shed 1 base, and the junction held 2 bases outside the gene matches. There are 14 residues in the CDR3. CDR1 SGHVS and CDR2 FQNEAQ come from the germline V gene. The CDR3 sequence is CASSFTGANTEAFF. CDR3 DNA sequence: TGTGCCAGCAGCTTTACAGGGGCGAACACTGAAGCTTTCTTT.

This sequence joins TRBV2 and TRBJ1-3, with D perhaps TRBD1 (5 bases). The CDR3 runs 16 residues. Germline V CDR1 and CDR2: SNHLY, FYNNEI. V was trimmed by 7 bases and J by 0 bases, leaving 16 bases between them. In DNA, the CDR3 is TGTGCCAGCACCTCCAGCAGGGTGCACTCTGGAAACACCATATATTTT. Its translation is CASTSSRVHSGNTIYF.

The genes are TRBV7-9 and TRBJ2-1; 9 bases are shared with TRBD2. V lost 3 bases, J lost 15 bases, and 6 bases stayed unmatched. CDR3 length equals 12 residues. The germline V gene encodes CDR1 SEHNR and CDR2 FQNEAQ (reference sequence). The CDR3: CASSLDTGLAFF. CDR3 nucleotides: TGTGCCAGCAGCTTGGATACGGGACTAGCGTTCTTC.

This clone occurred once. For the CDR3, the DNA is TGTGCCAGCAGGACTCGCCGGACTATCCCCTACGAGCAGTACTTC. This gives the protein CASRTRRTIPYEQYF. The chain uses TRBV6-6 and TRBJ2-7; D is possibly TRBD2 (6 bases). Germline values: CDR1 MNHNY, CDR2 SVGAGI (reference sequence). V was trimmed by 6 bases and J by 2 bases, leaving 17 bases between them. The CDR3 runs to 15 residues.

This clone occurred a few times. DNA of the CDR3: TGTGCCAGCAGCTTCCCACTAGCGGGTGAGCAGTTCTTC. This codes for CASSFPLAGEQFF. This sequence joins TRBV21-1 and TRBJ2-1; the DNA was not used to check the table's D call, TRBD2. TRBV21-1 is listed as a pseudogene. This CDR3 contains 13 residues.

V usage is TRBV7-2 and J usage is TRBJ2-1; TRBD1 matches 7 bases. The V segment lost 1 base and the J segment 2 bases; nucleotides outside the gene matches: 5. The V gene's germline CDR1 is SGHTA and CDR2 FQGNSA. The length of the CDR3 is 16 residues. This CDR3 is CASSLEQGLAYNEQFF. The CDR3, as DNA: TGTGCCAGCAGCTTAGAACAGGGGCTAGCCTACAATGAGCAGTTCTTC.

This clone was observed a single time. The DNA for the CDR3 is TGCGCCAGCAGCATTGGCGGCATGAACACTGAAGCTTTCTTT. Translating it yields CASSIGGMNTEAFF. The rearrangement links TRBV5-1 to TRBJ1-1; D is unclear. The V gene lost 4 bases and the J gene lost 0 bases, with 10 bases spanning the gap. The CDR3 is made up of 14 amino acids. Germline-derived CDR1 and CDR2 are SGHRS and YFSETQ.

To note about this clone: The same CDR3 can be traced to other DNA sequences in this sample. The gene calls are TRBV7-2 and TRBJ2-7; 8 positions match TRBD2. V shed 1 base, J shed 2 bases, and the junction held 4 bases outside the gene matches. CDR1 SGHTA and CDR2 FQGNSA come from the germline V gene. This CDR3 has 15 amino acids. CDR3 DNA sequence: TGTGCCAGCAGCTTAGGGGCCGGGGGGGCCTACGAGCAGTACTTC. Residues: CASSLGAGGAYEQYF. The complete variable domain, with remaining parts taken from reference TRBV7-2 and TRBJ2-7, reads GAGVSQSPSNKVTEKGKDVELRCDPISGHTALYWYRQSLGQGLEFLIYFQGNSAPDKSGLPSDRFSAERTGGSVSTLTIQRTQQEDSAVYLCASSLGAGGAYEQYFGPGTRLTVT.